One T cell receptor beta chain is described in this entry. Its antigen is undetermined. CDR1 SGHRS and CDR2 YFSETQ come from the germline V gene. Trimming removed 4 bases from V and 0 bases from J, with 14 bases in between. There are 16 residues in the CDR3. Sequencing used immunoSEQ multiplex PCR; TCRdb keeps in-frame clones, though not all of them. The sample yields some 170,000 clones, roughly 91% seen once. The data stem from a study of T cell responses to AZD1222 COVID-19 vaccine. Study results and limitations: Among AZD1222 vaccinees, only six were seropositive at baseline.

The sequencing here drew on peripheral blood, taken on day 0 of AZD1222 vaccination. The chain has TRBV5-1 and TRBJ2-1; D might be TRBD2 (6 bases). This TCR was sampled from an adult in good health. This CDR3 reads CASSPSGGSSYNEQFF. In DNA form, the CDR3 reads TGCGCCAGCAGCCCTTCCGGAGGGAGCTCCTACAATGAGCAGTTCTTC.